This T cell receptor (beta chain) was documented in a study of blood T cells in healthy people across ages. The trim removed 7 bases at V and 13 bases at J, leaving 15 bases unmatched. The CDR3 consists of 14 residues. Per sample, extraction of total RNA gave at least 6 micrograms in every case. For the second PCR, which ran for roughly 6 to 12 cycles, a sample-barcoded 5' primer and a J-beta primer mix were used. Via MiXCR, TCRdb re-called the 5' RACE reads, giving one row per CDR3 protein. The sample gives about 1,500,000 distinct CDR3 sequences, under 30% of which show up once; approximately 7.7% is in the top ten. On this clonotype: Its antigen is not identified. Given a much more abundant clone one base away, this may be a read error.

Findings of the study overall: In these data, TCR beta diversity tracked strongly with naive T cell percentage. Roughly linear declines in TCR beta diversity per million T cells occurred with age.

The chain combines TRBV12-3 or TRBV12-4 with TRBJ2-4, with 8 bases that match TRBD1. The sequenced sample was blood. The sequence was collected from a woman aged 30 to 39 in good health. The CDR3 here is CASTLGGQAAEQYF. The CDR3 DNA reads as TGTGCCAGCACCCTGGGGGGACAGGCTGCTGAGCAGTACTTC.